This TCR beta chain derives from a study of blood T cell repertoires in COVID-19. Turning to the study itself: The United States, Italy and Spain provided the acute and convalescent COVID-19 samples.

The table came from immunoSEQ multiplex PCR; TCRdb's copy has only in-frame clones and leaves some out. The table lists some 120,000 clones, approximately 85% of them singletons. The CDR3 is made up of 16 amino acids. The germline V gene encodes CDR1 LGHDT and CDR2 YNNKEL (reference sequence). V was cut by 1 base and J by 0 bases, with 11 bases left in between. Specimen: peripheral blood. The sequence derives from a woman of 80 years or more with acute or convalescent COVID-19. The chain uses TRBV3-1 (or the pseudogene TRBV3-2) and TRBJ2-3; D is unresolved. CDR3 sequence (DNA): TGTGCCAGCAGCCAAGGTCTGTACTCTAGCACAGATACGCAGTATTTT. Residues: CASSQGLYSSTDTQYF.